A selection of T cell receptor beta chains follows, all from one sample in a study of radiation and T cells in renal cell carcinoma. Clones were read by immunoSEQ multiplex PCR, and TCRdb kept only the in-frame ones, dropping some. The data contain 100,000 to 150,000 clones, around 83% of them singletons. The sample in question was blood, obtained from a patient whose treatment included radiotherapy and nephrectomy. The receptors originated from a woman in her fifties or sixties with renal cell carcinoma. Each CDR3 is given without its conserved first and last residue. The order of the fields is J gene, clone size, V gene, CDR3 length, CDR3 protein. The size field is filled for only some rows; it gives once, few, many or a size class.

>TRBJ2-5|NA|TRBV29-1|10
SVAGQGETQY
>TRBJ1-4|NA|TRBV28|12
ASSLIQTEGKLF
>TRBJ2-2|NA|TRBV5-1|16
ASSPLGQTRGNTGELF
>TRBJ2-3|once|TRBV30|12
AWNLAGKGDTQY
>TRBJ1-2|NA|TRBV10-3|14
ASSSTRDLTNYGYT
>TRBJ2-1|NA|TRBV9|11
ASSMVDYNEQF
>TRBJ2-7|NA|TRBV28|13
ASTIREGFTYEQY
>TRBJ2-1|few|TRBV19|12
ASSIAYPPIEQF
>TRBJ2-1|NA|TRBV30|11
AWSVSGYNEQF
>TRBJ2-5|NA|TRBV4-1|13
ASSQDSRVEETQY
>TRBJ1-3|NA|TRBV19|11
ASTLGIGNTIY
>TRBJ1-1|few|TRBV7-9|12
ASSLDRGPAEAF
>TRBJ2-7|NA|TRBV5-6|14
ASSLDIAGRSYEQY
>TRBJ1-4|few|TRBV7-9|10
ASSLGTLGLF
>TRBJ2-2|few|TRBV2|10
AAPGMGGELF
>TRBJ2-6|NA|TRBV18|14
ASSAQGISGANVLT
>TRBJ2-6|NA|TRBV27|16
ASAPSGRSFSGANVLT
>TRBJ2-5|NA|TRBV7-9|10
ASSEDRKAQY
>TRBJ2-4|NA|TRBV6-1|14
ASSEVGQGAKNIQY
>TRBJ1-1|NA|TRBV9|12
ASSHRGKKTEAF
>TRBJ2-1|NA|TRBV28|12
ATAPHLSYNEQF
>TRBJ2-2|NA|TRBV6-5|12
ASSHSSGTGELF
>TRBJ1-5|NA|TRBV19|13
ASSPFSGAGQPQH
>TRBJ2-1|NA|TRBV2|12
ASSEGAQGNEQF
>TRBJ1-1|NA|TRBV18|12
ASSRQGMNTEAF
>TRBJ1-1|few|TRBV5-1|13
ASSPGPGGNTEAF
>TRBJ2-7|NA|TRBV29-1|13
SVEEGRGRSLEQY
>TRBJ2-5|NA|TRBV5-1|13
ASNQGGTVQETQY
>TRBJ1-2|NA|TRBV7-9|13
ASSSTTGAVYGYT
>TRBJ2-1|NA|TRBV19|16
ASSSHRGLAGDRYEQF
>TRBJ2-1|NA|TRBV7-9|12
ASKPQRLYNEQF
>TRBJ2-5|NA|TRBV6-6|12
ASSLGGQSNSQY
>TRBJ1-2|few|TRBV7-3|11
AIDRPTNYGYT
>TRBJ2-7|NA|TRBV5-1|10
ASSTGVYEQY
>TRBJ2-3|NA|TRBV9|12
ASSVAPQTDTQY
>TRBJ1-2|many|TRBV27|12
ASSFSGTSGGYT
>TRBJ2-5|NA|TRBV30|13
AWIALGVGGETQY